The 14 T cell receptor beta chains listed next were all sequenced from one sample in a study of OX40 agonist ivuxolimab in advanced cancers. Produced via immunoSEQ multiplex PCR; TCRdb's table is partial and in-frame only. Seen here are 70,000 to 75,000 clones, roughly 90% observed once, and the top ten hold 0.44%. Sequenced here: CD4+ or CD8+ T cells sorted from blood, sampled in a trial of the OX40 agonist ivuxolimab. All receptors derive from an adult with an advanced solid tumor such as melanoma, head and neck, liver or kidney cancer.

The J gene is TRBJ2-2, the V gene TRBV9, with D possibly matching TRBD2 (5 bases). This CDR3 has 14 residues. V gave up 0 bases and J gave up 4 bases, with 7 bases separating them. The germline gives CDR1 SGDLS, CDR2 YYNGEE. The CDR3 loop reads CASSVVGSTGELFF. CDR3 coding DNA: TGTGCCAGCAGCGTAGTAGGGAGCACCGGGGAGCTGTTTTTT.

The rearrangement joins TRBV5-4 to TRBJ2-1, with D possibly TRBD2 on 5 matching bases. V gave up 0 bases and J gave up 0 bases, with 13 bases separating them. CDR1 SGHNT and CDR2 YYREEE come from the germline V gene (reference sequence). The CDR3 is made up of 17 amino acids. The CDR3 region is CASSLGGSSSSYNEQFF. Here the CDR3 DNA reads TGTGCCAGCAGCTTGGGAGGGAGCTCGAGCTCCTACAATGAGCAGTTCTTC. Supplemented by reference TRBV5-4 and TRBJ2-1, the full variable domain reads ETGVTQSPTHLIKTRGQQVTLRCSSQSGHNTVSWYQQALGQGPQFIFQYYREEENGRGNFPPRFSGLQFPNYSSELNVNALELDDSALYLCASSLGGSSSSYNEQFFGPGTRLTVL.

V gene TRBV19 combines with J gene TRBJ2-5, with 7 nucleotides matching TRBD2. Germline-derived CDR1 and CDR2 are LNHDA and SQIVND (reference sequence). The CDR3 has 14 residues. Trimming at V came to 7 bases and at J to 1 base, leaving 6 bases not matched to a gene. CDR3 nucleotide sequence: TGTGCCAGTAACAACGGGAGGCTCCAAGAGACCCAGTACTTC. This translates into CASNNGRLQETQYF.

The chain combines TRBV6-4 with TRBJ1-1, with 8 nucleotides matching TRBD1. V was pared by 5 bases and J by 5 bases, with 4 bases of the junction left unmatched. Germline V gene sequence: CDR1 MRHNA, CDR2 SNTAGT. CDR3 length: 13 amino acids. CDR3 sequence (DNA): TGTGCCAGCAGTAGGGACAGGCAAACTGAAGCTTTCTTT. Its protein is CASSRDRQTEAFF.

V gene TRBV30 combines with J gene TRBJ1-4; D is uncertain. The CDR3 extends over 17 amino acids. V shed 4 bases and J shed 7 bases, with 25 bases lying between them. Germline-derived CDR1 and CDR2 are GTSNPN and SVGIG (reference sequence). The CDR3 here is CAWTLPPPGSSTEKLFF. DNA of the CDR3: TGTGCCTGGACTTTACCCCCGCCTGGCAGTTCGACTGAAAAACTGTTTTTT.

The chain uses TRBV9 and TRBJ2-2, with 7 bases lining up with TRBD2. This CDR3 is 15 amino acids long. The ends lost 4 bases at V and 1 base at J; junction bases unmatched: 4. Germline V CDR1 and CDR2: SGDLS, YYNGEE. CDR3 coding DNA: TGTGCCAGCAGCTGGCTAGCGGAGAACACCGGGGAGCTGTTTTTT. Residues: CASSWLAENTGELFF.

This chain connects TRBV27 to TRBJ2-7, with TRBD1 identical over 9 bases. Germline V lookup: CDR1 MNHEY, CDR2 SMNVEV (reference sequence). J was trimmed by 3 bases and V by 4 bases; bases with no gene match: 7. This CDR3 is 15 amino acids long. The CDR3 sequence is CASSSLGTGNYEQYF. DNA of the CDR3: TGTGCCAGCAGTTCCCTCGGGACAGGGAACTACGAGCAGTACTTC.

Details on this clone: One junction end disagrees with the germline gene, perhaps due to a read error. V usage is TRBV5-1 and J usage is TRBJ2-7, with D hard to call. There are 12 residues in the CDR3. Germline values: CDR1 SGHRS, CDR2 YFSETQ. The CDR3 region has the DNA TGCGCCAGCAGCTCCGAGAGCTACAAGCAGTACTTC. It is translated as CASSSESYKQYF.

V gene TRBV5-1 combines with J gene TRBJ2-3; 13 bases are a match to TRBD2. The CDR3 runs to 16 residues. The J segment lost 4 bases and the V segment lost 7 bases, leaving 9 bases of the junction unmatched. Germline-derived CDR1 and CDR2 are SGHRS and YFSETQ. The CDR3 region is CASAGGLAGVSDTQYF. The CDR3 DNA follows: TGCGCCAGCGCGGGCGGACTAGCGGGAGTGTCAGATACGCAGTATTTT.

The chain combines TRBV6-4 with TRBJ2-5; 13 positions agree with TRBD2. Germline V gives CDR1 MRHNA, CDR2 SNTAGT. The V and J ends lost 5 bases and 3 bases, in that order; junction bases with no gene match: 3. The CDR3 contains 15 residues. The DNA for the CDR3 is TGTGCCAGCAGTCCCGGGACTAGCGGGAAAGAGACCCAGTACTTC. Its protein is CASSPGTSGKETQYF.

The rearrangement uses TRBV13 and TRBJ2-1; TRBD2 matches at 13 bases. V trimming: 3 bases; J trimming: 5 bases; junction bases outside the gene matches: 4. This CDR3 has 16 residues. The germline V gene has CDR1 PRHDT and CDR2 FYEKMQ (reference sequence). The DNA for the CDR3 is TGTGCCAGCAGCTTCAGGGGGACTAGCGGGGACAATGAGCAGTTCTTC. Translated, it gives CASSFRGTSGDNEQFF. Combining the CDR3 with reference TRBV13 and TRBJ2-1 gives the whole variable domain AAGVIQSPRHLIKEKRETATLKCYPIPRHDTVYWYQQGPGQDPQFLISFYEKMQSDKGSIPDRFSAQQFSDYHSELNMSSLELGDSALYFCASSFRGTSGDNEQFFGPGTRLTVL.

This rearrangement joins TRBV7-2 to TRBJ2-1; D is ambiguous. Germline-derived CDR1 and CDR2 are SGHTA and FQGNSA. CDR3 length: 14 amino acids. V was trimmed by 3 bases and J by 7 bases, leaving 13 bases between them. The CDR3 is CASSFSRVLNEQFF. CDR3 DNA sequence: TGTGCCAGCAGCTTTAGCCGCGTCCTAAATGAGCAGTTCTTC.

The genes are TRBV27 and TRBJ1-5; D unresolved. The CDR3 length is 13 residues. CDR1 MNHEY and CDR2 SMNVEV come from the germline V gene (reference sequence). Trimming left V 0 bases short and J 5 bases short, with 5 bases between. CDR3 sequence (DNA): TGTGCCAGCAGTTTATCTTTCCATCAGCCCCAGCATTTT. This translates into CASSLSFHQPQHF.

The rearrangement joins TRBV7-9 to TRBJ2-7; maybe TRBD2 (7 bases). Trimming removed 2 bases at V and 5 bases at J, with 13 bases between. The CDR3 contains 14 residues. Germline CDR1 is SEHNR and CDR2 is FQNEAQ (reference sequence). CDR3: CASSLLGGPDEQYF. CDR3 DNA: TGTGCCAGCAGCTTATTGGGGGGGCCAGACGAGCAGTACTTC.